Sequencing of this T cell receptor beta chain was carried out in a study of T cell responses to AZD1222 COVID-19 vaccine. Study-wide results and limits: Among the donors, most were white British and more were female, and clonal diversity was possibly underestimated. Nearly half of spike-specific TCRs reportedly go after variant regions that carry no mutations. Repertoires in all cases were sampled only once the peak T cell response had passed. Along spike, vaccine-associated CD4 TCRs were found throughout, with dominance at 160-218 and 743-854.

Note on this clone: Its antigen is still unknown.

Clones were read by immunoSEQ multiplex PCR, and TCRdb kept only the in-frame ones, dropping some. The sample records over 150,000 clones, 80% to 95% being singletons. The sequenced sample was peripheral blood, obtained on day 0 of AZD1222 vaccination. The receptor was derived from an adult in good health.

The CDR3 spells CASSPGSGRDYGYTF. The CDR3, as DNA: TGTGCCAGCAGCCCTGGGTCCGGGCGGGACTATGGCTACACCTTC. This chain uses TRBV7-6 with TRBJ1-2; D is unclear. Germline V gene lookup returns CDR1 SGHVS and CDR2 FNYEAQ. The V gene lost 5 bases and the J gene lost 3 bases, with 16 bases spanning the gap. This CDR3 spans 15 amino acids. Filled out from reference TRBV7-6 and TRBJ1-2, the complete variable domain reads GAGVSQSPRYKVTKRGQDVALRCDPISGHVSLYWYRQALGQGPEFLTYFNYEAQQDKSGLPNDRFSAERPEGSISTLTIQRTEQRDSAMYRCASSPGSGRDYGYTFGSGTRLTVV.